This is a list of T cell receptor beta chains from one sample in a study of cytomegalovirus exposure and HLA in healthy donors. Here immunoSEQ multiplex PCR was the method, and the copy in TCRdb shows in-frame clones only, minus some. The sample includes approximately 170,000 clones, roughly 80% seen only once; the top ten take roughly 1.9%. Sequenced material: PBMCs. These receptors were collected from a human donor in good health. The CDR3 runs from the conserved cysteine through the conserved F or W. The D gene is left open where the match is weak. Not all rows give a size; the values are once, few, many and, for expanded clones, a class.

D gene	clone size	V gene	J gene	CDR3 protein	CDR3 DNA
NA	NA	TRBV21-1	TRBJ1-5	CASSRKRGNQGQGALQPQHF	TGTGCCAGCAGCAGAAAAAGGGGGAACCAGGGACAGGGGGCACTTCAGCCCCAGCATTTT
NA	few	TRBV7-2	TRBJ2-5	CASSQALSPLLETQYF	TGTGCCAGCAGCCAAGCCCTGAGTCCCCTCCTGGAGACCCAGTACTTC
TRBD1	once	TRBV4-3	TRBJ2-1	CASSPGQGARNEQFF	TGCGCCAGCAGCCCGGGACAGGGGGCGCGCAATGAGCAGTTCTTC
TRBD1	NA	TRBV27	TRBJ2-1	CASRNLDRGLHNEQFF	TGTGCCAGCAGAAACCTTGACAGGGGACTTCACAATGAGCAGTTCTTC
TRBD1	NA	TRBV12-5	TRBJ1-1	CASGLVQGAEAFF	TGTGCTAGTGGTTTGGTACAGGGGGCTGAAGCTTTCTTT
NA	NA	TRBV5-1	TRBJ2-3	CASSLWGTPTDTQYF	TGCGCCAGCAGCTTGTGGGGGACTCCCACAGATACGCAGTATTTT
TRBD2	once	TRBV11-3	TRBJ2-7	CASTSGGIYEQYF	TGTGCCAGCACCAGCGGGGGCATCTACGAGCAGTACTTC
TRBD2	few	TRBV4-3	TRBJ2-3	CASSQDSQRGHTDTQYF	TGCGCCAGCAGCCAAGATAGCCAGCGGGGGCACACAGATACGCAGTATTTT
NA	NA	TRBV5-1	TRBJ1-5	CASSLEGSQPQHF	TGCGCCAGCAGCTTGGAGGGGTCTCAGCCCCAGCATTTT
TRBD1	NA	TRBV18	TRBJ1-1	CASSPLTGLNTEAFF	TGTGCCAGCTCACCACTGACAGGGCTAAACACTGAAGCTTTCTTT
NA	NA	TRBV20-1	TRBJ1-1	CSAQRGWEAFF	TGCAGTGCCCAGCGAGGGTGGGAGGCTTTCTTT
TRBD1	NA	TRBV19	TRBJ1-5	CASRPRGTGGHSNQPQHF	TGTGCCAGTAGGCCTCGAGGGACAGGGGGTCACAGCAATCAGCCCCAGCATTTT
TRBD1	NA	TRBV6-1	TRBJ2-7	CASSGDRSSYEQYF	TGTGCCAGCAGCGGGGACAGGAGCTCCTACGAGCAGTACTTC
TRBD1	NA	TRBV2	TRBJ1-1	CASYKDRGTEAFF	TGTGCCAGCTACAAGGACAGGGGCACTGAAGCTTTCTTT
TRBD2	NA	TRBV6-1	TRBJ2-7	CASSEGWLAGAYEQYF	TGTGCCAGCAGTGAAGGTTGGCTAGCGGGGGCCTACGAGCAGTACTTC
NA	NA	TRBV6-5	TRBJ2-3	CASSYGRPTDTQYF	TGTGCCAGCAGTTACGGGAGACCCACAGATACGCAGTATTTT
NA	once	TRBV23-1	TRBJ1-2	CAGGYCRGSSFNYGYTF	TGCGCCGGGGGGTATTGTCGGGGGAGCTCCTTTAACTATGGCTACACCTTC
TRBD1	NA	TRBV7-2	TRBJ1-5	CASSLQGAAQPQHF	TGTGCCAGCAGCTTACAGGGGGCGGCTCAGCCCCAGCATTTT
NA	once	TRBV11-2	TRBJ2-7	CASRKGSGYEQYF	TGTGCCAGCAGGAAGGGGTCTGGCTACGAGCAGTACTTC
TRBD1	NA	TRBV5-1	TRBJ1-2	CASSQDRANGYTF	TGCGCCAGCAGCCAGGACAGGGCGAATGGCTACACCTTC
NA	few	TRBV28	TRBJ2-5	CASTSTGVIGETQYF	TGTGCCAGCACATCGACCGGGGTCATCGGTGAGACCCAGTACTTC
NA	NA	TRBV7-3	TRBJ2-3	CASSLTRVDTQYF	TGTGCCAGCAGCTTAACGAGGGTGGATACGCAGTATTTT
NA	few	TRBV7-2	TRBJ2-1	CASSLDLRGQFF	TGTGCCAGCAGCTTAGATTTGCGGGGGCAGTTCTTC
NA	once	TRBV9	TRBJ2-7	CASSFRLESYEQYF	TGTGCCAGCAGCTTTCGACTGGAATCCTACGAGCAGTACTTC
TRBD1	NA	TRBV27	TRBJ1-1	CASRTGGRTEAFF	TGTGCCAGCAGGACAGGGGGCCGAACTGAAGCTTTCTTT
NA	NA	TRBV11-2	TRBJ1-2	CASSLGPAGGYTF	TGTGCCAGCAGCTTAGGCCCTGCGGGAGGCTACACCTTC
NA	NA	TRBV9	TRBJ2-1	CASSVDQGRVPYNEQFF	TGTGCCAGCAGCGTAGACCAGGGGCGCGTCCCCTACAATGAGCAGTTCTTC
NA	NA	TRBV6-6	TRBJ2-7	CASSPQVPFYEQYF	TGTGCCAGCAGCCCACAGGTCCCTTTCTACGAGCAGTACTTC
TRBD2	once	TRBV5-1	TRBJ2-1	CASSLIERGPYNEQFF	TGCGCCAGCAGCTTGATTGAGCGGGGGCCTTACAATGAGCAGTTCTTC